The next 18 T cell receptor beta chains were all read from a single sample in a study of CXCR3-negative and CXCR3-positive naive CD8 T cells. Study-level findings and limits: The study found more hydrophobic TRB CDR3s in CXCR3-positive naive cells than in CXCR3-negative naive cells.

The antigens these receptors bind are not known. The TRB libraries of cDNA were built by UMI-labeled 5' RACE. Using the 5' RACE reads, TCRdb records one entry per CDR3 protein without DNA. The sample includes tens of thousands of distinct CDR3 sequences. The sequencing sample was made of naive CXCR3+ CD8+ T cells from blood. This sample's subset: CD45RO-CCR7+CD27+CD95- naive CD8+ T cells expressing CXCR3 (TNR3+). The source is a human donor in good health. Some clones in this sample may be carry-over from other donors' samples.

This chain links TRBV4-3 with TRBJ1-2. The CDR3 loop spans 14 amino acids. Germline V gives CDR1 LGHNA, CDR2 YSLEER. CDR3 loop: CASSPNHGNMGYTF.

The chain combines TRBV18 with TRBJ2-5. Germline V gives CDR1 KGHSH, CDR2 LQKENI. CDR3 length: 14 residues. CDR3: CASSPTGGEETQYF.

The chain employs TRBV28 and TRBJ2-5. The germline gives CDR1 MDHEN, CDR2 SYDVKM. The CDR3 consists of 12 residues. The CDR3 is CASSFLEETQYF.

The chain links TRBV27 to TRBJ2-7. The CDR3 loop spans 14 amino acids. Germline CDR1 is MNHEY and CDR2 is SMNVEV (reference sequence). This chain's CDR3 is CASSLVGPAYEQYF.

This chain connects TRBV29-1 to TRBJ2-7; TCRdb reports TRBD2, a call that lacks DNA to check it against. Germline V gene lookup returns CDR1 SQVTM and CDR2 ANQGSEA. This CDR3 is 12 amino acids long. The CDR3 reads CSVVTGDYEQYF.

The rearrangement uses TRBV4-1 and TRBJ2-7. CDR3 length equals 13 residues. Germline-derived CDR1 and CDR2 are MGHRA and YSYEKL. The CDR3 protein is CASSQDSSYEQYF.

The chain is built from TRBV9 and TRBJ2-7. Per the germline V gene, CDR1 is SGDLS and CDR2 is YYNGEE. CDR3 length: 14 amino acids. CDR3 loop: CASSVGLSPYEQYF.

The V call is TRBV27, the J call TRBJ2-7; TCRdb's assignment of TRBD1 cannot be checked, as there is no DNA. The germline V gene encodes CDR1 MNHEY and CDR2 SMNVEV (reference sequence). The CDR3 contains 16 residues. The CDR3 reads CASSPLTGSNSYEQYF.

The J gene is TRBJ2-7, the V gene TRBV29-1; with no DNA, the TCRdb D assignment of TRBD1 cannot be verified. This CDR3 has 15 residues. Germline-derived CDR1 and CDR2 are SQVTM and ANQGSEA. The CDR3 loop reads CSALPAGGFGYEQYF.

The J gene is TRBJ2-5, the V gene TRBV28; TCRdb proposes TRBD2, but this gene call is untestable without DNA. The CDR3 extends over 13 amino acids. CDR1 and CDR2 from the germline V gene are MDHEN and SYDVKM. Here the CDR3 reads CASSLRKGETQYF.

This chain joins TRBV20-1 and TRBJ2-7; the TCRdb D gene call, TRBD2, has no DNA to confirm it. Per the germline V gene, CDR1 is DFQATT and CDR2 is SNEGSKA (reference sequence). The CDR3 sequence is 15 residues long. The CDR3 sequence: CSARAAERGVYEQYF.

The chain employs TRBV7-3 and TRBJ2-7; the D call from TCRdb, TRBD1, cannot be confirmed without DNA. Germline V gene sequence: CDR1 SGHTA, CDR2 FQGTGA. The length of the CDR3 is 15 residues. CDR3 residues: CASSLGTGTSYEQYF.

The gene calls are TRBV20-1 and TRBJ1-3. The CDR3 has 12 residues. Germline V gene data show CDR1 as DFQATT and CDR2 as SNEGSKA (reference sequence). This chain's CDR3 is CSAHHSGNTIYF.

The CDR3 region is CASSQAGGPVYNEQFF. The chain is built from TRBV14 and TRBJ2-1; there is no DNA to check the TCRdb D call of TRBD2. CDR3 length: 16 amino acids. Germline lookup yields CDR1 SGHDN and CDR2 FVKESK.

V gene TRBV29-1 combines with J gene TRBJ1-3. This CDR3 has 12 residues. Germline CDR1 and CDR2: SQVTM and ANQGSEA. The chain's CDR3 is CSVVGFPNTIYF.

This chain joins TRBV15 and TRBJ2-1; as DNA is missing, the TRBD2 call by TCRdb cannot be tested. Per germline, CDR1 LNHNV and CDR2 YYDKDF (reference sequence). CDR3 length: 15 amino acids. CDR3 in amino acids: CATSSGAHQVNEQFF.

The rearrangement links TRBV12-3 or TRBV12-4 to TRBJ2-5; the TCRdb call, TRBD2, lacks DNA for checking. This CDR3 has 14 amino acids. CDR3 amino acids: CACSPPGNQETQYF.

The chain has TRBV13 and TRBJ2-7. Germline lookup yields CDR1 PRHDT and CDR2 FYEKMQ (reference sequence). This CDR3 is built from 14 residues. The chain's CDR3 is CASSPGPEVGEQYF.